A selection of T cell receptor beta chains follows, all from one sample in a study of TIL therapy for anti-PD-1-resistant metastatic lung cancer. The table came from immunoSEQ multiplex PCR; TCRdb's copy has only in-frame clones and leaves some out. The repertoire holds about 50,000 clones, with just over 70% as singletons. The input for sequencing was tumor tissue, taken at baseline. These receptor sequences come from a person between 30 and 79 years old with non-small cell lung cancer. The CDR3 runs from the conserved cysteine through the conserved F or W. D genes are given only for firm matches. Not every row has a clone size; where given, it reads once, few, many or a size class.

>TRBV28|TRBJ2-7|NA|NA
TGTGCCTCATCCCATACCGAGCAGTACTTC
CASSHTEQYF
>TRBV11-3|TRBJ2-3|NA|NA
TGTGCCAGCGGGGAACCGGGAGATACGCAGTATTTT
CASGEPGDTQYF
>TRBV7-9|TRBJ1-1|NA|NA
TGTGCCAGCAGCCCCGGTCAGGGTTTCAGTGAAGCTTTCTTT
CASSPGQGFSEAFF
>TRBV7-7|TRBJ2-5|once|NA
TGTGCTAGCAGCTTAGGAGTACAGCCCCAAGAGACCCAGTACTTC
CASSLGVQPQETQYF
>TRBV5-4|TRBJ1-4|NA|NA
TGTGCCAGCAGCTCCCGTCCCCGTAATGAAAAACTGTTTTTT
CASSSRPRNEKLFF
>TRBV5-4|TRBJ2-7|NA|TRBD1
TGTGCCAGCAGCGCGACAGGGGGCGGGTACGAGCAGTACTTC
CASSATGGGYEQYF
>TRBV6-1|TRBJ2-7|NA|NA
TGTGCCAGCGGAGGGGTTCCCTACGAGCAGTACTTC
CASGGVPYEQYF
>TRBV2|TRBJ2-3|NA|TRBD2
TGTGCCAGCAGTGTGACTAGCGGGAGGCCGCTCACAGATACGCAGTATTTT
CASSVTSGRPLTDTQYF
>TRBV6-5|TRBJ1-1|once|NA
TGTGCCAGCAGGCCTTCAGGGACTGAAGCTTTCTTT
CASRPSGTEAFF
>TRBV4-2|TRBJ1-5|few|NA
TGTGCCAGCAGCCCGTCGGCTGCAGGGAATCAGCCCCAGCATTTT
CASSPSAAGNQPQHF
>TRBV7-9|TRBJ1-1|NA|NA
TGTGCCAGCAGCTTAGTAGGGTCAGGAGCTTTCTTT
CASSLVGSGAFF
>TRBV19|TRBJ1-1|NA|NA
TGTGCCAGTAGTCCCCTGGCGCTGAACACTGAAGCTTTCTTT
CASSPLALNTEAFF
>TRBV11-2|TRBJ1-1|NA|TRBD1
TGTGCCAGCAGCCTCGGACAGGGCGCTGAAGCTTTCTTT
CASSLGQGAEAFF
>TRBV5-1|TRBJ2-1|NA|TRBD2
TGCGCCAGCAGCGCCCGACTAGCGGGACGGAGCTCCTACAATGAGCAGTTCTTC
CASSARLAGRSSYNEQFF
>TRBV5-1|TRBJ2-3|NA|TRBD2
TGCGCCAGCAGCTTAACTAGCGGCGCAGATACGCAGTATTTT
CASSLTSGADTQYF
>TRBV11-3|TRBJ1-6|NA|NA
TGTGCCAGCAGCTTAGCCTTTAAGGATAATTCACCCCTCCACTTT
CASSLAFKDNSPLHF
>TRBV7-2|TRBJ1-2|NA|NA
TGTGCCAGCAGCTTAGCAGCCGGAAGTGGCTATGGCTACACCTTC
CASSLAAGSGYGYTF
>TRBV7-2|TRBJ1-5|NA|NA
TGTGCCAGCAGCTTAACTCTGGGTAGCAATCAGCCCCAGCATTTT
CASSLTLGSNQPQHF
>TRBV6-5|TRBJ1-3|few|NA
TGTGCCAGCAAACAGGCCTCTGGAAACACCATATATTTT
CASKQASGNTIYF
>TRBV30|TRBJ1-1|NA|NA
TGTGCCTGGAGTGTTGGCTGGGGCACTGAAGCTTTCTTT
CAWSVGWGTEAFF
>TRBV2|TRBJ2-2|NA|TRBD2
TGTGCCAGCACGGTTACTAGCGGGGGGGCGAACACCGGGGAGCTGTTTTTT
CASTVTSGGANTGELFF
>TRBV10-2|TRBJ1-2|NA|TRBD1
TGCGCCACCTCGCGGTCGGGACAGAACTATGGCTACACCTTC
CATSRSGQNYGYTF
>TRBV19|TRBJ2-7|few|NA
TGTGCCAGTAGTATCCAGGGGGGCGAGCAGTACTTC
CASSIQGGEQYF
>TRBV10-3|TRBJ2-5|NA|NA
TGTGCCATCAGTGATATGGAGACCCAGTACTTC
CAISDMETQYF
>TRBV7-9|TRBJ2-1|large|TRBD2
TGTGCCAGCAGCAGACTAGCGCCGAGCTCCTACAATGAGCAGTTCTTC
CASSRLAPSSYNEQFF
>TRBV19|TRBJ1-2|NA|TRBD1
TGTGCCAGTAGTATCGGCGGACAGGCCAGCTACACCTTC
CASSIGGQASYTF
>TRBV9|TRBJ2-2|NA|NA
TGTGCCAGCAGCGTATCCCCACAGCTCAACACCGGGGAGCTGTTTTTT
CASSVSPQLNTGELFF
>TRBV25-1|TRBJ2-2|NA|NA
TGTGCCACCGAAAGGGGGGGGGCCACTAACACCGGGGAGCTGTTTTTT
CATERGGATNTGELFF
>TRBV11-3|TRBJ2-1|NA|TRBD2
TGTGCCAGCACCCGGGGGGGGAGCAATGAGCAGTTCTTC
CASTRGGSNEQFF
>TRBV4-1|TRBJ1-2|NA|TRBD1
TGCGCCAGCAGCCTGGACAGGGGGCTTAACTATGGCTACACCTTC
CASSLDRGLNYGYTF
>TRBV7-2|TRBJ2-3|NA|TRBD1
TGTGCCAGCAGCGACGGACAGGGTCCAGATACGCAGTATTTT
CASSDGQGPDTQYF
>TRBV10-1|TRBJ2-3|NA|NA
TGCGCCAGCAGTGAGGGGGGGGATACGCAGTATTTT
CASSEGGDTQYF
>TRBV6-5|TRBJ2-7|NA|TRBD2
TGTGCCACCCTAGCGGGAGGTTCCTACGAGCAGTACTTC
CATLAGGSYEQYF
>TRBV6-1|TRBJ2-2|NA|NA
TGTGCCAGCGTTTGGGCGGGGACGAACACCGGGGAGCTGTTTTTT
CASVWAGTNTGELFF
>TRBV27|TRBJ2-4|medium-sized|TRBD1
TGTGCCAGCAAGACAGGGGGGCAAAACATTCAGTACTTC
CASKTGGQNIQYF
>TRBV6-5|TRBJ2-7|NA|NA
TGTGCCAGCAGTTACTCTACAGGGCTTGTTCATTCCGAGCAGTACTTC
CASSYSTGLVHSEQYF
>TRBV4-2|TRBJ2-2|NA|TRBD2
TGTGCCAGCAGCCAAAAATTCCCCGGGACTAGCGGGGACCCCACCGGGGAGCTGTTTTTT
CASSQKFPGTSGDPTGELFF
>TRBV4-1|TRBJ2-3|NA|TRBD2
TGCGCCAGCAGCCCGGCCGGGACTAGATTCACAGATACGCAGTATTTT
CASSPAGTRFTDTQYF
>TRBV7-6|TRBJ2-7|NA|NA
TGTGCCAGCAGCTTAAACAGTGGGTACGAGCAGTACTTC
CASSLNSGYEQYF
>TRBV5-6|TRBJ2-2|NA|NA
TGTGCCAGCAGCCATTACCGGGAGAGGTACACCGGGGAGCTGTTTTTT
CASSHYRERYTGELFF
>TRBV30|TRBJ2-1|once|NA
TGTGCCTGGAGGTTGTCCGGCAGTTACAATGAGCAGTTCTTC
CAWRLSGSYNEQFF
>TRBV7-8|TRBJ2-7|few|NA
TGTGCCAGCAGCTTATCTGGGTACGAGCAGTACTTC
CASSLSGYEQYF
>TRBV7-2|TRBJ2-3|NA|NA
TGTGCCAGCAGCCCTTTCATGTCGGCTAGCACAGATACGCAGTATTTT
CASSPFMSASTDTQYF
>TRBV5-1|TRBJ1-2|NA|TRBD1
TGCGCCAGCAGCACCCGGGACAGGAGTTATGGCTACACCTTC
CASSTRDRSYGYTF
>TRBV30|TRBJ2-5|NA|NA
TGTGCCTGGAGTCCAAAAGAGACCCAGTACTTC
CAWSPKETQYF
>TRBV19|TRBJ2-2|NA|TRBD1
TGTGGGACACAGGGGCAGGTGGCCGGGGAGCTGTTTTTT
CGTQGQVAGELFF
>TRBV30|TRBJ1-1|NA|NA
TGTGCCTGGAGCGACTCAGGGGCCAGTGGAGCTTTCTTT
CAWSDSGASGAFF
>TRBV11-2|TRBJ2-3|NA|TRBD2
TGTGCCAGCAGCAGGACTAGCGGGGGCGTCCCCTCTAGCACAGATACGCAGTATTTT
CASSRTSGGVPSSTDTQYF
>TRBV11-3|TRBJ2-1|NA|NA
TGTGCCAGCAGCTTATCGGGCGGGAATGAGCAGTTCTTC
CASSLSGGNEQFF
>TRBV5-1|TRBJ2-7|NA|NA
TGCGCCAGCAGCTTAAGCGTCCGAACCTACGAGCAGTACTTC
CASSLSVRTYEQYF
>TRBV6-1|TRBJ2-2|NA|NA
TGTGCCAGCAGTGTCGCAGGGGGGTTCGCGTCCGGGGAGCTGTTTTTT
CASSVAGGFASGELFF
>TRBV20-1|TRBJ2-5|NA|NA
TGCAGTGCTCGGACACGAGAGACCCAGTACTTC
CSARTRETQYF
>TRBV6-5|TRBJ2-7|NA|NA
TGTGCCAGCAACAGGTTTGGGGCACGAAGCTACGAGCAGTACTTC
CASNRFGARSYEQYF
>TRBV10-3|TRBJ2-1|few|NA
TGTGCCATCAGTTCGGGCGAACGGTCCTACAATGAGCAGTTCTTC
CAISSGERSYNEQFF
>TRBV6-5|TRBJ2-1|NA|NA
TGTGCCAGCAGTGAGACTTGGGGCGGAGTAGAGCAGTTCTTC
CASSETWGGVEQFF
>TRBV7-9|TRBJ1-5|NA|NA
TGTGCCAGCAGCTTTTTCGGCCGCAATCAGCCCCAGCATTTT
CASSFFGRNQPQHF